This T cell receptor (beta chain) appears in the sequencing data of a study of blood T cells in healthy people across ages. Study-wide results and limits: A strong correlation between TCR beta diversity and naive T cell percentage was seen. More naive CD4+ cells and higher diversity were found in long-lived than in aged donors. TCR beta diversity, measured per million T cells, fell in a roughly linear way with age.

Concerning this clonotype: What it binds is unknown.

The CDR3 spans 16 residues. Germline CDR1 and CDR2: SGHRS and YFSETQ. J gave up 3 bases and V 3 bases, and 10 bases lay outside the gene matches. PCR was performed a second time for 7 to 11 cycles using a sample-barcoded 5' primer and a J-beta primer mix. TCRdb re-derived calls from the 5' RACE reads in MiXCR, one entry per CDR3 protein. Among approximately 1,100,000 distinct CDR3 sequences listed, more than 35% were seen once. The genes are TRBV5-1 and TRBJ1-2; TRBD1 matches at 8 bases. This TCR was recovered from a woman aged 60 to 75 in good health. The sample was blood. The CDR3, as DNA: TGCGCCAGCAGCTATGGGACAGGAATATCTCACTATGGCTACACCTTC. It codes for CASSYGTGISHYGYTF.